One T cell receptor beta chain is described in this entry. The antigen is not known. Clinical symptoms, serum thyroxine, TRAb, thyroid ultrasound and orbital computed tomography formed the basis of diagnosis. PBMCs were obtained from roughly 10 ml of fresh peripheral blood. The germline V gene has CDR1 SGHKS and CDR2 YYEKEE (reference sequence). The V and J ends lost 2 bases and 6 bases respectively, with 8 bases between them. The CDR3 contains 12 residues. The source of the sample is a study of Graves' ophthalmopathy and Graves' hyperthyroidism. Regarding the study as a whole: The model reached 70.59% sensitivity and 72.22% specificity for predicting ophthalmopathy progression. Among expanded thyroid clonotypes above 0.001 frequency, most also occurred in blood.

The TCR beta CDR3 regions underwent amplification from RNA transcripts. First-round RT-PCR with HTBI primers preceded a second-round multiplex PCR. TCRdb reprocessed the multiplex PCR reads with MiXCR, giving one entry per CDR3 protein. In the table there are hundreds of thousands of distinct CDR3 sequences, approximately 39% of which are singletons. The specimen was peripheral blood. J is TRBJ1-1 and V is TRBV5-5; D remains ambiguous. The clonotype originates from an adult man with Graves' ophthalmopathy. CDR3 residues: CASSLYRPEAFF. The CDR3 DNA follows: TGTGCCAGCAGCTTATACCGTCCTGAAGCTTTCTTT.